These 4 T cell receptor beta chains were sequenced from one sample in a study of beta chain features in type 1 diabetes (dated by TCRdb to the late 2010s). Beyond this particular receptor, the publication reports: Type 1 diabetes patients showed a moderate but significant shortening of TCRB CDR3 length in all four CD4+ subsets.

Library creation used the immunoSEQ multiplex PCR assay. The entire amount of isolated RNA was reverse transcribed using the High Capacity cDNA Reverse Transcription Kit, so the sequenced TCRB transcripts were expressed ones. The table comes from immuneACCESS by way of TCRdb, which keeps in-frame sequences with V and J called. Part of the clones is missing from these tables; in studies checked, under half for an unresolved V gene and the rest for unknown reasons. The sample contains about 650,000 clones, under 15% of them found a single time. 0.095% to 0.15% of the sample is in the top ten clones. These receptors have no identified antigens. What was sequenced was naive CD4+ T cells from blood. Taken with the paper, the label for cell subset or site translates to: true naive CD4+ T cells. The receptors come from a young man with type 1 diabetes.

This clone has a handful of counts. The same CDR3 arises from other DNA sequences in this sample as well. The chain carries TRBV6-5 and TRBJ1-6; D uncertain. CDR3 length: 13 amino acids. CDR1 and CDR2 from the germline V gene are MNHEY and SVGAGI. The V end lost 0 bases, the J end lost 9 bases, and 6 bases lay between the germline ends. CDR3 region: CASSYSLGSPLHF. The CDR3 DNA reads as TGTGCCAGCAGTTACTCGCTGGGTTCACCCCTCCACTTT.

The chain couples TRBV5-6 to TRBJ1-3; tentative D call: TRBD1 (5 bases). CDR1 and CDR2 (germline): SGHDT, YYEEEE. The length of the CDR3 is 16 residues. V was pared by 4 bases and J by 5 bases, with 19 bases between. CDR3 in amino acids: CASSRPGDLARNTIYF. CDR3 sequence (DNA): TGTGCCAGCAGCCGGCCCGGGGACCTGGCTCGAAACACCATATATTTT.

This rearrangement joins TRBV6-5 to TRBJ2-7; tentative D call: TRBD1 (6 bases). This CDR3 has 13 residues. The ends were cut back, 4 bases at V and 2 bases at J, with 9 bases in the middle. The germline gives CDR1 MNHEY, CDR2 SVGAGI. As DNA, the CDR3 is TGTGCCAGCAGTTTGACAGGAACCTACGAGCAGTACTTC. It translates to CASSLTGTYEQYF.

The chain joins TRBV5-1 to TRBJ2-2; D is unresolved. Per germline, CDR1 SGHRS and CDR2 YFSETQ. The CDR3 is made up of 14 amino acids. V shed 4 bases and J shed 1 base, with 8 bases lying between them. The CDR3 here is CASSQNWNTGELFF. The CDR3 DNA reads TGCGCCAGCAGCCAAAACTGGAACACCGGGGAGCTGTTTTTT.